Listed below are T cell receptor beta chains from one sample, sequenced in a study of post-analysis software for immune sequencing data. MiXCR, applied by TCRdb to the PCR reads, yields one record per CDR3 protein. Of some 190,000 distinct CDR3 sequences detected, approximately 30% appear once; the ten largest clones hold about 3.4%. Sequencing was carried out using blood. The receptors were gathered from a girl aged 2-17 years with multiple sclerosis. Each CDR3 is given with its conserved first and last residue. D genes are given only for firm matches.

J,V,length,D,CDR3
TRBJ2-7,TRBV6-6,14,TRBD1,CASSYGQAPYEQYF
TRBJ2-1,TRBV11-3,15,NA,CASSSGQGNSETQFF
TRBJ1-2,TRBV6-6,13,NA,CASSFTGTDGYTF
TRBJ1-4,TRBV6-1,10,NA,CASSGEKLFF
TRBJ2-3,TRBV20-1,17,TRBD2,CSANDPIAGGVTDTQYF
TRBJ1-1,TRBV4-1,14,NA,CASSSGPTRPEAFF
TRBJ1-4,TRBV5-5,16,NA,CASSLNIIAANEKLFF
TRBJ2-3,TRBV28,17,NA,CASSLVEAGRKKDAQYF
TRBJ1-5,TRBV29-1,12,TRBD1,CSVGQGAVPQHF
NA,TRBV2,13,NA,CASTGLIRYEQYF
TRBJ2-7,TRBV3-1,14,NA,CASSWGRGNYEQYF
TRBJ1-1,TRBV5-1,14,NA,CASSLEGENTEAFF
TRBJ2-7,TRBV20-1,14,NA,CSARDFQSSYEQYF
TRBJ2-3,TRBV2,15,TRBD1,CVSRGRDRGADTQYF
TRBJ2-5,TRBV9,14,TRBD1,CASSVGTEYNEQYF
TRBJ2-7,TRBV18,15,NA,CASSRGAPNSYEQYF
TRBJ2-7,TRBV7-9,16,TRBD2,CASSPPGGGGTYEQYF
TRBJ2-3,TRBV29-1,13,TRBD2,CSAGLAATDTQYF
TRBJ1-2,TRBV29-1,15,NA,CSVEAAEGPNYGYTF
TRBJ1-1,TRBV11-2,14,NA,CASSLRVKGTEAFF
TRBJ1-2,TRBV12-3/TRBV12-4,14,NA,CASGREVVVYGYTF
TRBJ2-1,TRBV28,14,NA,CAGSLISDFNEQFF
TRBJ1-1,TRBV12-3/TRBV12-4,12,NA,CASSFEVGGAFF
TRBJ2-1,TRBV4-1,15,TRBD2,CASSHPSGSYNEQFF
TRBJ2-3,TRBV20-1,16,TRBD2,CSASPSEAGGGDTQYF
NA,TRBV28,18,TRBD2,CASSLWWGLAGEYNEQYF
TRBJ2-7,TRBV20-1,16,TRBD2,CSAPRTSGTFSYEQYF
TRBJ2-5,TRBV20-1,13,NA,CSAPVVRGETQYF
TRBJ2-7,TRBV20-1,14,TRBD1,CSANPGQGTYEQYF
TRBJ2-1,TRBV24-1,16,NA,CATSDLVSGSVDEQFF
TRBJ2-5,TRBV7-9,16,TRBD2,CASSQSPGGTQETQYF
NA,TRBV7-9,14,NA,CASSSSDRPCEQYF
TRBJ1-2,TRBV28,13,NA,CASSLAGFYGYTF
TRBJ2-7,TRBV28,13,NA,CASSRVLRGEQYF
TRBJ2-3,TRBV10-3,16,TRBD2,CAVSESGSGGPDTQYF
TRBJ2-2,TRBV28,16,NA,CASSSPRVADTGELFF
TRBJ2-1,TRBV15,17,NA,CATSRGGVTSSYNEQFF
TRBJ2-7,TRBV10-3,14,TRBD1,CAISGVRGQYEQYF
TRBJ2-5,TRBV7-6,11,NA,CASSSLETQYF
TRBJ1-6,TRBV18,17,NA,CASSPQSGSSYNSPLHF
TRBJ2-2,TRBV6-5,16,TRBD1,CASSYEGTVNTGELFF
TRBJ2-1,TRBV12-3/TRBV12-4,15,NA,CASSLIPRSYNEQFF
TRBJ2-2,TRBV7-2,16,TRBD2,CASSKTGTRRSGELFF
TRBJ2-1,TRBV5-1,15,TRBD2,CASSSLAGGRDEQFF
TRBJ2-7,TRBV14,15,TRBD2,CASSRGLAGIYEQYF